This T cell receptor (beta chain) was obtained from a study of cytomegalovirus exposure and HLA in healthy donors. The CDR3 consists of 12 residues. The V gene's germline CDR1 is SGHRS and CDR2 YFSETQ. Deletions cut 4 bases from V and 6 bases from J, with 9 bases between. The PCR had 60 Vbeta and 13 Jbeta primers. Generated by immunoSEQ multiplex PCR, the TCRdb table keeps only in-frame clones and is missing some. The sample carries more than 110,000 clones, 70% to 85% recorded once. Sequenced input: PBMCs. The chain carries TRBV5-1 and TRBJ2-3; D call uncertain. This sequence originates from a man aged 35 to 55 in good health and CMV-seropositive. The CDR3 DNA reads TGCGCCAGCAGCGTTATCTCCGATACGCAGTATTTT. Translation gives CASSVISDTQYF. The whole variable domain, filled in from reference TRBV5-1 and TRBJ2-3, reads KAGVTQTPRYLIKTRGQQVTLSCSPISGHRSVSWYQQTPGQGLQFLFEYFSETQRNKGNFPGRFSGRQFSNSRSEMNVSTLELGDSALYLCASSVISDTQYFGPGTRLTVL.